A single T cell receptor (beta chain) is shown here with its context. This specimen belongs to a study of T cell changes during pregnancy in multiple sclerosis. V lost 2 bases and J 6 bases, leaving 14 bases between the germline ends. The length of the CDR3 is 14 residues. CDR1 and CDR2 from the germline V gene are WNHNN and SYGVQD (reference sequence). Assay: immunoSEQ multiplex PCR; the TCRdb copy retains only in-frame clones and omits some. Among 50,000 to 75,000 clones listed, about nine tenths were seen once. The V call is TRBV10-1, the J call TRBJ2-7; tentatively, D is TRBD2 (7 bases). This sequence was found in a female donor in good health, enrolled as a control in a pregnancy study. The sequencing here drew on peripheral blood, taken in the third trimester of pregnancy. CDR3 coding DNA: TGCGCCAGCAGTGAGAGGGCAGGGGAGGGCGAGCAGTACTTC. Amino acid sequence: CASSERAGEGEQYF.